A single sample is the source of the 5 T cell receptor beta chains below, sequenced in a study of PD-L1 blockade in urothelial cancer. Clones were sequenced by immunoSEQ multiplex PCR, and TCRdb holds only the in-frame ones, with some missing. The table records fewer than 50,000 clones, about 86% of them present only once. Time point specified: pretreatment peripheral blood. The sequencing here drew on PBMCs, taken around atezolizumab (anti-PD-L1) treatment. These TCRs come from a man between 65 and 85 years old with urothelial cancer.

The J gene is TRBJ2-7, the V gene TRBV9; D unclear. The length of the CDR3 is 16 residues. The germline CDR1 and CDR2 sequences are SGDLS and YYNGEE. Trimming pared 0 bases from V and 4 bases from J, leaving 17 bases between. CDR3 residues: CASSVDQFGMEYEQYF. The DNA for the CDR3 is TGTGCCAGCAGCGTAGATCAGTTCGGTATGGAGTACGAGCAGTACTTC.

This chain uses TRBV28 with TRBJ2-7; 12 positions agree with TRBD2. CDR1 MDHEN and CDR2 SYDVKM come from the germline V gene. This CDR3 has 16 residues. The junction had 6 bases not matched to a gene; V was cut back by 6 bases and J by 0 bases. The CDR3 loop is CASRPRLAGVSYEQYF. CDR3 sequence (DNA): TGTGCCAGCAGACCAAGACTAGCGGGAGTCTCCTACGAGCAGTACTTC.

In the case of this clone: This same CDR3 is encoded by further DNA sequences in the sample. The chain has TRBV9 and TRBJ2-1; possibly TRBD2 for D (6 bases). The ends were cut back, 0 bases at V and 4 bases at J, with 11 bases in the middle. The germline gives CDR1 SGDLS, CDR2 YYNGEE. This CDR3 region has 15 residues. The DNA of the CDR3 is TGTGCCAGCAGCGTAGGAAGCGGGTCTTACAATGAGCAGTTCTTC. Translation gives CASSVGSGSYNEQFF.

This clone appeared a few times. This sequence joins TRBV28 and TRBJ2-3; TRBD2 agrees at 7 bases. Germline V gene lookup returns CDR1 MDHEN and CDR2 SYDVKM. The CDR3 sequence is 15 residues long. The V gene end was trimmed by 5 bases and the J gene end by 1 base; junction bases not matched to a gene: 6. The CDR3 DNA reads TGTGCCAGCAGTACCCCTAGCGGACGCACAGATACGCAGTATTTT. Its protein product is CASSTPSGRTDTQYF.

The chain carries TRBV7-2 and TRBJ2-3; TRBD1 agrees at 7 bases. Germline CDR1 and CDR2: SGHTA and FQGNSA. V trimming: 2 bases; J trimming: 5 bases; junction bases outside the gene matches: 7. The CDR3 runs to 15 residues. The CDR3: CASSLKGARIDTQYF. The CDR3 nucleotides are TGTGCCAGCAGCTTAAAGGGGGCGAGGATAGATACGCAGTATTTT. Based on the CDR3 plus reference TRBV7-2 and TRBJ2-3, the full variable domain is GAGVSQSPSNKVTEKGKDVELRCDPISGHTALYWYRQSLGQGLEFLIYFQGNSAPDKSGLPSDRFSAERTGGSVSTLTIQRTQQEDSAVYLCASSLKGARIDTQYFGPGTRLTVL.